This TCR beta chain was recovered during a study of Graves' ophthalmopathy and Graves' hyperthyroidism. Turning to the study itself: Samples of peripheral blood were obtained at initial diagnosis, prior to treatment of any kind. Broader study findings: Ophthalmopathy progression prediction by the model yielded a sensitivity of approximately 70% and a specificity of under 80%.

The CDR3 length is 14 residues. The germline gives CDR1 SNHLY, CDR2 FYNNEI. Details on this clonotype: Its antigen is unknown. At one end the junction does not follow the germline gene, possibly because of a read error.

Presentation of ophthalmopathy in the donors involved moderate-to-severe activity, CAS ≥3, NOSPECS ≥4 and a duration under 3 months. Exclusion covered patients with other autoimmune diseases or uncontrolled infections (as well as pregnancy or lactation). TCR beta CDR3 amplification used RNA transcripts. First-round RT-PCR relied on HTBI primers, and a second-round multiplex PCR came next. Each CDR3 protein is one row after TCRdb ran MiXCR on the multiplex PCR reads. The sample contains about 640,000 distinct CDR3 sequences, over 40% of which appear only once. This sequence originates from an adult man with Graves' ophthalmopathy. This chain connects TRBV2 to TRBJ1-1; 9 bases are a match to TRBD1. The material sequenced was peripheral blood. The CDR3 DNA reads TGTGCCTGCAGTGCGCGGACAGGGGTGACTGAAGCTTTCTTT. Translating it yields CACSARTGVTEAFF.